This T cell receptor (beta chain) was documented in a study of tissue T cells after allogeneic stem cell transplantation. Study-level findings and limits: Motif-based clustering found tissue-specific repertoire signatures shared across patients, though few clones were shared. Blood and spleen captured only part of the tissue TCR repertoire.

With 2 bases removed from V and 0 bases from J, the gap between germline ends came to 10 bases. CDR3 length: 15 amino acids. In germline, CDR1 is NNHNN, CDR2 SYGAGS (reference sequence). Measured with immunoSEQ multiplex PCR; TCRdb has only the in-frame clones, and not every one. Of about 48,000 clones in the sample, about 73% were seen once. About this clone: Its antigen remains unknown. Each gene name is a mouse one. The read is 1 residue too short to cover the CDR3 end, so that end is filled in from the germline J gene.

The sequenced sample was sorted cells pooled from one or two spleens. The TCR sequence derives from a pool of C57BL/6 mice in good health. This chain connects TRBV13-2 to TRBJ2-5, with D possibly being TRBD2 (6 bases). This CDR3 is CASGEDWFNQDTQYF. The covered CDR3 bases are TGTGCCAGCGGTGAAGACTGGTTTAACCAAGACACCCAGTAC.